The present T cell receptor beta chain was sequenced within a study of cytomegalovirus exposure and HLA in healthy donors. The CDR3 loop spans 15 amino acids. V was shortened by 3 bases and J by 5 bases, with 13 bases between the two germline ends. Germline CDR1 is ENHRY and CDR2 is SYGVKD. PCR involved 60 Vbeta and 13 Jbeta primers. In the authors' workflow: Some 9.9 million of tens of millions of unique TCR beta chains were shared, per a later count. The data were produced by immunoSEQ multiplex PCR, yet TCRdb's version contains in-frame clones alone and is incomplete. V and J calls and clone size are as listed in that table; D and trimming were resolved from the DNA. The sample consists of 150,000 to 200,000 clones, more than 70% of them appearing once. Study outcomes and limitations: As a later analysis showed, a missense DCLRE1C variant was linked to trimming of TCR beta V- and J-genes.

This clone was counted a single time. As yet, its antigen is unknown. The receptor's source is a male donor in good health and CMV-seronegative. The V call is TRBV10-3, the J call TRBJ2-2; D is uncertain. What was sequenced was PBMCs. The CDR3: CAISDGGPGTGELFF. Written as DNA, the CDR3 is TGTGCCATCAGTGACGGCGGCCCTGGGACCGGGGAGCTGTTTTTT.